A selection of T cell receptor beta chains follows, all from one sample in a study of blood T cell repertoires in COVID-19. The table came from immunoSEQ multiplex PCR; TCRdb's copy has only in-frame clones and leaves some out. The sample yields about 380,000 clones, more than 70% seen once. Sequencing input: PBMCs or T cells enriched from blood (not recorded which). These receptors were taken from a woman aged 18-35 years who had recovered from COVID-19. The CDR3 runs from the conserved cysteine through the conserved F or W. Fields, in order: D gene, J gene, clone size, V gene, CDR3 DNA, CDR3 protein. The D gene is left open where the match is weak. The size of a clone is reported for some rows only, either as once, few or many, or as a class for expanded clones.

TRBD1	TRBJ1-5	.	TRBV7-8	TGTGCCAGCAGCTCTAGACCGGGACAGGGGTCCAATCAGCCCCAGCATTTT	CASSSRPGQGSNQPQHF
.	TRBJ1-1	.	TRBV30	TGTGCCGGGATAGGACAGTTTATGAACACTGAAGCTTTCTTT	CAGIGQFMNTEAFF
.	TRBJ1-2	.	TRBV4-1	TGCGCCAGCAGCCGAGTGGGGGGAAACTATGGCTACACCTTC	CASSRVGGNYGYTF
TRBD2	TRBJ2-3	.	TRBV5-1	TGCGCCAGCAGCTTGGGGACTAGCGGGGCCGATACGCAGTATTTT	CASSLGTSGADTQYF
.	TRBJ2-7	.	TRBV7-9	TGTGCCAGCAGCTTAGTCCTACAGACCTTCCTCTCCTACGAGCAGTACTTC	CASSLVLQTFLSYEQYF
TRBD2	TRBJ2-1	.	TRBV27	TGTGCCAGCACAACCGGGACTAACGCCTTTGAGCAGTTCTTC	CASTTGTNAFEQFF
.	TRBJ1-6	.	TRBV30	TGTGCCTGGAACCAGATATATAATTCACCCCTCCACTTT	CAWNQIYNSPLHF
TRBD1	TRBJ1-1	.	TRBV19	TGTGCCAGTAGTCAGACAGGGGAGACTGAAGCTTTCTTT	CASSQTGETEAFF
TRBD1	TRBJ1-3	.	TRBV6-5	TGTGCCAGCAGGGGACAGCCGCCCTCTGGAAACACCATATATTTT	CASRGQPPSGNTIYF
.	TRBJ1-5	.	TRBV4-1	TGCGCCAGCAGCCAAGAAGTTATCGGGGGGACTCAGCCCCAGCATTTT	CASSQEVIGGTQPQHF
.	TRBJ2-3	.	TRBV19	TGTGCCAGTAGCGCGGTTTATAGCACAGATACGCAGTATTTT	CASSAVYSTDTQYF
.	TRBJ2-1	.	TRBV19	TGTGCCAGTAGTGACGGGGGTTCCTACAATGAGCAGTTCTTC	CASSDGGSYNEQFF
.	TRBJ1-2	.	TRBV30	TGTGCCTGGAGCACAGGGCGGTATGGCTACACCTTC	CAWSTGRYGYTF
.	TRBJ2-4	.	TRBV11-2	TGTGCCAGCAGCTCCCGGTTAGCCAAAAACATTCAGTACTTC	CASSSRLAKNIQYF
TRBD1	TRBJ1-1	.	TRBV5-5	TGTGCCAGCAGCTCGACAGGGAGGAACACTGAAGCTTTCTTT	CASSSTGRNTEAFF
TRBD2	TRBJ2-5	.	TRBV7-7	TGTGCTAGCAGCTTAGGTAGCGGGGGGTATTCGGAGACCCAGTACTTC	CASSLGSGGYSETQYF
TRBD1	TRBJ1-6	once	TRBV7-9	TGTGCCAGCAGCGCCTGGACAGGGGTCGTTTCACCCCTCCACTTT	CASSAWTGVVSPLHF
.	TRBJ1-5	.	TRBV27	TGTGCCAGCAGCCCGGAGGCCTATAGCAATCAGCCCCAGCATTTT	CASSPEAYSNQPQHF
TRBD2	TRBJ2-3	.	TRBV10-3	TGTGCCTCCGGGGGACCAGCGGGGGGCACTTCACTCACAGATACGCAGTATTTT	CASGGPAGGTSLTDTQYF
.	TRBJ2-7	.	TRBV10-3	TGTGCCATCAGTGAGTCGGCTAAGGGGCCGACCTACGAGCAGTACTTC	CAISESAKGPTYEQYF
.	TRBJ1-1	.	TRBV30	TGTGCCTGGAGTGTACAACAGAACACTGAAGCTTTCTTT	CAWSVQQNTEAFF
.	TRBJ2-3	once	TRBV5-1	TGCGCCAGCAGCTCCTCCGGAGATACGCAGTATTTT	CASSSSGDTQYF
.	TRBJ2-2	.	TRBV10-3	TGTGCCATCAGTGGCTCGACAGGGAACACCGGGGAGCTGTTTTTT	CAISGSTGNTGELFF
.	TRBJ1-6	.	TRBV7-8	TGTGCCAGCAGCTTAAGACCAGGTTCTAATTCACCCCTCCACTTT	CASSLRPGSNSPLHF
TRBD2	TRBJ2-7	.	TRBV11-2	TGTGCCAGCAGCTTAGGTGAGCGGGGGATCGAGCAGTACTTC	CASSLGERGIEQYF
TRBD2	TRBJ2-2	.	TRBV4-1	TGCGCCAGCAGCCAAGTTCCTGGGGCCCCCGGGGGGACCGGGGAGCTGTTTTTT	CASSQVPGAPGGTGELFF
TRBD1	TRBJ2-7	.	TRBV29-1	TGCAGCGTTCGGGACAGGACCTACGAGCAGTACTTC	CSVRDRTYEQYF
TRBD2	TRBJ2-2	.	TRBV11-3	TGTGCCAGCAGCTCAACCCAGCGGGGGAGGAACACCGGGGAGCTGTTTTTT	CASSSTQRGRNTGELFF
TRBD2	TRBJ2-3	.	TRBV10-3	TGTGCCATCAGTGAGACTAGCGGGGGGGCGGCAGATACGCAGTATTTT	CAISETSGGAADTQYF
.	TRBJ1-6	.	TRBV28	TGTGCCAGCAGTTTGTGGGGGGGGCAGGAAGGTTCACCCCTCCACTTT	CASSLWGGQEGSPLHF
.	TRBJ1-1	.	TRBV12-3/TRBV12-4	TGTGCCAGCAGTTTATGGCAGGGGGAAGCTTTCTTT	CASSLWQGEAFF
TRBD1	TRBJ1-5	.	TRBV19	TGTGCCAGTAGTGCCGGGACAGGGGTAGGCCAGCCCCAGCATTTT	CASSAGTGVGQPQHF
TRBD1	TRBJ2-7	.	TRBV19	TGTGCCAGTAGTGATTCGGATCCCCACCGGGACAGGGGGCTCGAGCAGTACTTC	CASSDSDPHRDRGLEQYF
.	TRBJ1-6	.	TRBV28	TGTGCCAGCAGTTTGCGCTCCTATAATTCACCCCTCCACTTT	CASSLRSYNSPLHF
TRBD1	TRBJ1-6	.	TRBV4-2	TGTGCCAGCAGCCAAGAATGGGGGACAGGGAGCTCCTATAATTCACCCCTCCACTTT	CASSQEWGTGSSYNSPLHF
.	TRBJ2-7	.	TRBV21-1	TGTGCCAGCAGCACCGGGGGGTGGGCCAGGGTGTTCCGCGAGCAGTACTTC	CASSTGGWARVFREQYF
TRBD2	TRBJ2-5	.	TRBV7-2	TGTGCCAGCAGCTTAGCGTCTTCTAGCGGGGGGGCAGAGACCCAGTACTTC	CASSLASSSGGAETQYF
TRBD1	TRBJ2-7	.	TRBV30	TGTGCCTGGAGTGCGGACAGGGGGCCCTACGAGCAGTACTTC	CAWSADRGPYEQYF
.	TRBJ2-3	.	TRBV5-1	TGCGCCAGCAGCTTGAGACTAGAAACAGATACGCAGTATTTT	CASSLRLETDTQYF
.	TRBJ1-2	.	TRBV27	TGTGCCAGCAGTTTACGTAGCCCTAACTATGGCTACACCTTC	CASSLRSPNYGYTF
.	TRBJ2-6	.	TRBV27	TGTGCCAGCAGTTACTTCTCTGGGGCCAACGTCCTGACTTTC	CASSYFSGANVLTF
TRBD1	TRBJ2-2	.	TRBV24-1	TGTGCCACCAGTGATTCCACAGGGGGCGCCGGGGAGCTGTTTTTT	CATSDSTGGAGELFF
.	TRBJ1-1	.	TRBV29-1	TGCAGCGCCCGGAGGGCCACTGAAGCTTTCTTT	CSARRATEAFF
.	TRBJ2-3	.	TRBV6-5	TGTGCCAGCAGTTCCACGACGGGAGATACGCAGTATTTT	CASSSTTGDTQYF
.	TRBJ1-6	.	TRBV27	TGTGCCAGCAGTTCTCTTCCAACACATCACCTCCACTTT	CASSSLPTHHLHF
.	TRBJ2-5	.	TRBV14	TGTGCCAGCAAGGGGCTTGGGACCCAGTACTTC	CASKGLGTQYF
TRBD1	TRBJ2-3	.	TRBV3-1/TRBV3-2	TGTGCCAGCAGAGATCGACAGGGATACACAGATACGCAGTATTTT	CASRDRQGYTDTQYF
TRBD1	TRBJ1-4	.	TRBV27	TGTGCCAGCAGCGCCGCAGGGGGAACAGGGGAAAAACTGTTTTTT	CASSAAGGTGEKLFF